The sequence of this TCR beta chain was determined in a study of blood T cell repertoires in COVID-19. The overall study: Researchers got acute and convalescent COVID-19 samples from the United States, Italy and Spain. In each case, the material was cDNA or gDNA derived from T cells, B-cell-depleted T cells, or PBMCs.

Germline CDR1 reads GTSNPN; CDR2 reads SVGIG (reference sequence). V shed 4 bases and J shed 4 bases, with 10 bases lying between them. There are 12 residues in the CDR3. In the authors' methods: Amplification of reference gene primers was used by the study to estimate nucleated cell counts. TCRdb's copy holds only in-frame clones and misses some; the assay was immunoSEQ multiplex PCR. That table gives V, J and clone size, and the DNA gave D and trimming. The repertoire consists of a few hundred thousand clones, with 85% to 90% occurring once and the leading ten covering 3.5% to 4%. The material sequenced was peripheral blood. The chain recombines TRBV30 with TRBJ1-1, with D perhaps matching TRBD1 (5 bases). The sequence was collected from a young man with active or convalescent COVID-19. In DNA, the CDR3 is TGTGCCTGGACTCCAGGGTCCACTGAAGCTTTCTTT. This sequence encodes CAWTPGSTEAFF. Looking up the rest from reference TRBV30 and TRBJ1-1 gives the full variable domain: SQTIHQWPATLVQPVGSPLSLECTVEGTSNPNLYWYRQAAGRGLQLLFYSVGIGQISSEVPQNLSASRPQDRQFILSSKKLLLSDSGFYLCAWTPGSTEAFFGQGTRLTVV.